The clone carrying this T cell receptor (beta chain) was detected only once. The study recruited people aged about 18 to 90 years across roughly 23 US areas. Participants classified as exposed had met a COVID-19 case within 2 weeks before study entry. The CDR3 contains 15 residues. The J segment lost 7 bases and the V segment lost 4 bases, leaving 6 bases of the junction unmatched. Germline CDR1 ENHRY, CDR2 SYGVKD. Measured with immunoSEQ multiplex PCR; TCRdb has only the in-frame clones, and not every one. The sample holds about 320,000 clones, 85% seen once. This sample is drawn from a study of blood T cell repertoires in COVID-19. Study summary: The origin of the acute and convalescent COVID-19 samples was the United States, Italy and Spain. Sources were T cells, B-cell-depleted T cells, or PBMCs; the material itself was cDNA or gDNA.

The sample consisted of PBMCs or T cells enriched from blood (not recorded which). The genes are TRBV10-3 and TRBJ2-2; 10 positions match TRBD2. The receptor was derived from a woman under 40 who had been exposed to COVID-19. CDR3 DNA: TGTGCCATCAGTGGTAGCGGGGGGCGCGGCGGGGAGCTGTTTTTT. Encoded protein: CAISGSGGRGGELFF.